These 17 T cell receptor beta chains share one sample of origin, sequenced in a study of tumor-infiltrating lymphocytes in primary liver carcinoma. Synthesis of TCR beta cDNA was carried out from 450 to 650 ng total RNA with a constant-region primer. The TCR beta library was amplified through three nested multiplex PCR rounds in a modified ARM-PCR procedure. The two initial PCR rounds, roughly 10 cycles each, used TRBV1-TRBV30 forward and C-beta reverse primers. TCRdb re-called the multiplex PCR reads with MiXCR, one entry per CDR3 protein. This table has roughly 120,000 distinct CDR3 sequences, around 65% appearing once. Both RNA and DNA were isolated together from around 20-30 mg of bulk tissue that had not been sorted. The specimen was tumor-adjacent normal liver tissue. These receptors all stem from a woman aged 55-70 years with primary liver carcinoma and hepatitis B virus infection.

Note on this clonotype: The CDR3 ends on some other residue instead of the conserved phenylalanine or tryptophan, so this is likely a read error. The DNA is left out, because the CDR3 cannot be placed on it with certainty; the CDR3 is given as TCRdb lists it. The V call is TRBV29-1, the J call TRBJ2-3; TRBD1 was called by the table and not checked on the DNA. With termini counted, the CDR3 has 15 amino acids. Germline V gene data show CDR1 as SQVTM and CDR2 as ANQGSEA. CDR3 sequence reads: CSAARQGDVTDTQCL.

Note on this clonotype: A much larger clone differs from this one at a single base, so this may be a read error. The CDR3 region is CANSLEGDTDTQYF. For the CDR3, the DNA is TGTGCCAACAGTTTGGAGGGAGACACAGATACGCAGTATTTT. The chain employs TRBV28 and TRBJ2-3; maybe TRBD2 (6 bases). This CDR3 comprises 14 residues. CDR1 is MDHEN, CDR2 SYDVKM, per germline.

V is TRBV7-9 and J is TRBJ2-2, with D perhaps TRBD1 (6 bases). This CDR3 comprises 15 residues. Per germline, CDR1 SEHNR and CDR2 FQNEAQ (reference sequence). V shed 4 bases and J shed 6 bases, with 15 bases lying between them. CDR3 sequence: CASSSSSRGAGELFF. The CDR3 bases are TGTGCCAGCAGCTCATCCTCCAGGGGTGCCGGGGAGCTGTTTTTT. Combining the CDR3 with reference TRBV7-9 and TRBJ2-2 gives the whole variable domain DTGVSQNPRHKITKRGQNVTFRCDPISEHNRLYWYRQTLGQGPEFLTYFQNEAQLEKSRLLSDRFSAERPKGSFSTLEIQRTEQGDSAMYLCASSSSSRGAGELFFGEGSRLTVL.

This sequence joins TRBV7-9 and TRBJ1-1, with D hard to call. The V end was cut by 5 bases, the J end by 2 bases, with 15 bases between. Germline values: CDR1 SEHNR, CDR2 FQNEAQ (reference sequence). CDR3 length equals 15 residues. The CDR3 sequence is CASSPPICSNTEAFF. The CDR3 DNA sequence: TGTGCCAGCAGCCCCCCGATATGCTCTAACACTGAAGCTTTCTTT.

On this clonotype: This sequence may be a read error, since a much larger clone differs from it by one base. This chain links TRBV12-3 or TRBV12-4 with TRBJ1-3, with no clear D. This CDR3 has 14 amino acids. CDR3 sequence reads: CANSLGFASHTIYF. For the CDR3, the DNA is TGTGCCAACAGTCTCGGGTTCGCGAGCCACACCATATATTTT.

As for this clonotype: A read error may be the cause here, since a much bigger clone is one base away. The chain couples TRBV5-1 to TRBJ2-1; 11 bases map to TRBD2. The CDR3 is 15 amino acids. Germline V gives CDR1 SGHRS, CDR2 YFSETQ. In DNA form, the CDR3 reads TGCGCCAGCAGCCGGATAGCGGGAGGGCCCGATGAGCAGCTCTTC. Protein product: CASSRIAGGPDEQLF.

Worth noting for this clonotype: The junction departs from the called germline gene at one end, perhaps through a read error. V is TRBV6-1 and J is TRBJ1-5; D remains ambiguous. Germline V gene sequence: CDR1 MNHNS, CDR2 SASEGT. The length of the CDR3 is 17 residues. Here the CDR3 DNA reads TGTACCAGCAGTGATTTCGGGTCGGAAAGTAGCAATCAGCCCCAGCATTTT. This sequence encodes CTSSDFGSESSNQPQHF.

The table lists this clonotype with a few counts. The junction differs from germline at one of its ends, possibly a read error. This chain links TRBV28 with TRBJ2-5; tentative D call: TRBD2 (5 bases). This CDR3 comprises 17 residues. The germline CDR1 and CDR2 sequences are MDHEN and SYDVKM. CDR3 DNA: TGTGCCAGCAGTTTGTTAGCGACACGCAGTTTACAAGAGACCCGGTACTTC. It specifies CASSLLATRSLQETRYF.

A single count supports this clonotype. The germline gene is not matched at one end of the junction; a read error may be the cause. The genes are TRBV6-5 and TRBJ2-2; TRBD2 might be the D (6 bases). Germline-derived CDR1 and CDR2 are MNHEY and SVGAGI. The CDR3 loop spans 18 amino acids. The CDR3 loop reads CASSHSPFAGSNTGELFF. In DNA form, the CDR3 reads TGTGCCAGCAGTCACTCCCCCTTTGCGGGATCGAACACTGGGGAGCTGTTTTTT.

The sample holds many counts of this clonotype. The chain couples TRBV13 to TRBJ2-7, with TRBD2 matching 10 bases. Losses at the gene ends were 5 bases for V and 1 base for J; bases not matched to a gene: 8. This CDR3 region has 16 residues. Germline lookup yields CDR1 PRHDT and CDR2 FYEKMQ (reference sequence). The CDR3 protein is CASSHGLAEVSYEQYF. The CDR3 DNA follows: TGTGCCAGCAGCCACGGACTAGCGGAGGTTTCCTACGAGCAGTACTTC.

Concerning this clonotype: A junction end diverges from the germline sequence, so it may reflect a read error. This sequence joins TRBV10-3 and TRBJ2-3, with 11 bases that match TRBD2. The length of the CDR3 is 20 residues. Germline CDR1 is ENHRY and CDR2 is SYGVKD. The CDR3 nucleotides read TGTGCCATCAGTGATGCTGTCCGAGTAGCGGGAGGGCGTCGCACAGATACACAGTATTTT. Its translation: CAISDAVRVAGGRRTDTQYF.

This clonotype ranks as medium-sized. The rearrangement joins TRBV11-2 to TRBJ2-1; TRBD2 aligns across 9 bases. This CDR3 contains 15 residues. The germline V gene has CDR1 SGHAT and CDR2 FQNNGV. V gave up 6 bases and J gave up 5 bases; unmatched junction bases: 8. CDR3 sequence (DNA): TGTGCCAGCAGTCCGGGACTAGCCTTTGACAATGAGCAGTTCTTC. Translated: CASSPGLAFDNEQFF.

Turning to this clonotype: The missing conserved phenylalanine or tryptophan at the end of this CDR3 makes a read error likely. The rearrangement uses TRBV11-2 and TRBJ2-3; 9 bases are shared with TRBD2. Germline loops: CDR1 SGHAT, CDR2 FQNNGV. The CDR3 sequence is 17 residues long. The CDR3 here is CASGLVGLATSTDTQYL. In nucleotides, the CDR3 is TGTGCCAGCGGCTTAGTCGGACTAGCGACTAGCACAGATACGCAGTATTTA.

In its sample, this clonotype was seen many times. The V and J genes are TRBV28 and TRBJ2-1; D call uncertain. The germline CDR1 and CDR2 sequences are MDHEN and SYDVKM. This CDR3 has 12 amino acids. Trimming stripped 2 bases from V and 9 bases from J, with 8 bases between. As DNA, the CDR3 is TGTGCCAGCAGTTTACCAGCGCCTGAGCAGTTCTTC. This translates into CASSLPAPEQFF.

This clonotype showed up just a few times. A read error may produce the germline difference seen at one junction end. V and J are TRBV7-9 and TRBJ1-4; D uncertain. Germline V gives CDR1 SEHNR, CDR2 FQNEAQ (reference sequence). This CDR3 region has 12 residues. CDR3 DNA sequence: TGTGCCAACAGCAATCCTAATGATAAACTGTTTTTT. This sequence encodes CANSNPNDKLFF. The full variable domain, in which reference TRBV7-9 and TRBJ1-4 provide the parts outside the CDR3, is DTGVSQNPRHKITKRGQNVTFRCDPISEHNRLYWYRQTLGQGPEFLTYFQNEAQLEKSRLLSDRFSAERPKGSFSTLEIQRTEQGDSAMYLCANSNPNDKLFFGSGTQLSVL.

The chain employs TRBV28 and TRBJ2-3, with 10 positions matching TRBD2. Germline V gene lookup returns CDR1 MDHEN and CDR2 SYDVKM. The CDR3 length is 15 residues. After removal of 4 bases from V and 4 bases from J, the junction contained 5 bases not matched to a gene. CDR3 residues: CASSSGLAASDTQYF. The CDR3 DNA reads as TGTGCCAGCAGTTCCGGACTAGCGGCCTCAGATACGCAGTATTTT.

Regarding this clonotype: At one of its ends the junction is not consistent with the germline gene, which may arise from a read error. The chain combines TRBV6-5 with TRBJ1-6; D might be TRBD1 (5 bases). Germline loops: CDR1 MNHEY, CDR2 SVGAGI. The CDR3 totals 15 residues. The chain's CDR3 is CVSTYSAGLGSLLHF. The CDR3 coding sequence is TGTGTCAGCACTTACTCGGCAGGGTTAGGTTCACTCCTCCACTTT.